The 29 T cell receptor beta chains given below trace back to one sample, sequenced in a study of blood T cell repertoires in COVID-19 (dated by TCRdb to the early 2020s). Library preparation employed the immunoSEQ multiplex PCR assay. Drawn from immuneACCESS, this table holds only the in-frame rearrangements with V and J called that TCRdb kept. Clones are partly lost; checked studies trace under half to an unresolved V gene and leave the rest unexplained. For this sample the table gives 25,000 to 35,000 clones, of which 89% were detected only once. 8% to 10% of the sample comes from the top ten. The specimen sequenced was peripheral blood. These receptors all come from a human donor in a cohort sampled during active COVID-19.

The chain joins TRBV2 to TRBJ2-6, with 8 bases that match TRBD1. The CDR3 runs to 16 residues. Germline CDR1 reads SNHLY; CDR2 reads FYNNEI. Trimming cost V 4 bases and J 4 bases; bases outside gene matches: 6. CDR3 amino acids: CASSGGRGHGANVLTF. CDR3 nucleotides: TGTGCCAGCAGTGGAGGCAGGGGGCACGGGGCCAACGTCCTGACTTTC.

The chain is built from TRBV7-2 and TRBJ2-4; 8 bases are a match to TRBD2. After removal of 1 base from V and 0 bases from J, the junction contained 5 bases not matched to a gene. The germline V gene encodes CDR1 SGHTA and CDR2 FQGNSA. The CDR3 loop spans 17 amino acids. CDR3 protein: CASSLEASGLAKNIQYF. CDR3 nucleotides: TGTGCCAGCAGCTTAGAAGCTAGCGGGCTAGCCAAAAACATTCAGTACTTC.

J is TRBJ2-3 and V is TRBV9, with D possibly TRBD2 on 6 matching bases. CDR1 is SGDLS, CDR2 YYNGEE, per germline. The V end lost 3 bases, the J end lost 6 bases, and 17 bases lay between the germline ends. The CDR3 covers 15 residues. DNA of the CDR3: TGTGCCAGCAGCGGAAAGGGACTCCGTCCCGATACGCAGTATTTT. This codes for CASSGKGLRPDTQYF.

The chain carries TRBV19 and TRBJ1-5; TRBD1 aligns across 8 bases. J gave up 6 bases and V 7 bases, and 14 bases lay outside the gene matches. The CDR3 has 16 amino acids. The germline V gene encodes CDR1 LNHDA and CDR2 SQIVND (reference sequence). The CDR3 loop reads CASTTGGTGVRQPQHF. CDR3 DNA: TGTGCCAGTACCACGGGCGGGACAGGCGTTCGTCAGCCCCAGCATTTT.

J is TRBJ1-5 and V is TRBV5-1, with D maybe TRBD1 (5 bases). This CDR3 has 14 residues. V was shortened by 5 bases and J by 5 bases, with 14 bases between the two germline ends. The germline V gene has CDR1 SGHRS and CDR2 YFSETQ. The CDR3 region has the DNA TGCGCCAGCAGAATCAGGGAACCGTATCAGCCCCAGCATTTT. Protein: CASRIREPYQPQHF. The full variable domain, in which reference TRBV5-1 and TRBJ1-5 provide the parts outside the CDR3, is KAGVTQTPRYLIKTRGQQVTLSCSPISGHRSVSWYQQTPGQGLQFLFEYFSETQRNKGNFPGRFSGRQFSNSRSEMNVSTLELGDSALYLCASRIREPYQPQHFGDGTRLSIL.

This clone showed up just once. The chain has TRBV14 and TRBJ2-5, with D perhaps TRBD1 (6 bases). CDR1 is SGHDN, CDR2 FVKESK, per germline. The CDR3 extends over 17 amino acids. Trimming left V 4 bases short and J 5 bases short, with 23 bases between. The CDR3 DNA is TGTGCCAGCAGCCTGTGGACAGCGAGCCCTTCCGGGGAGACCCAGTACTTC. Protein sequence: CASSLWTASPSGETQYF.

This chain links TRBV7-9 with TRBJ2-2; TRBD2 agrees at 9 bases. The CDR3 is made up of 16 amino acids. Germline values: CDR1 SEHNR, CDR2 FQNEAQ (reference sequence). The trim removed 2 bases at V and 4 bases at J, leaving 5 bases unmatched. CDR3 in amino acids: CASSLRAGGPTGELFF. The CDR3 coding sequence is TGTGCCAGCAGCTTACGGGCGGGGGGGCCCACCGGGGAGCTGTTTTTT.

The chain employs TRBV7-2 and TRBJ2-7; 8 positions agree with TRBD1. There are 12 residues in the CDR3. CDR1 is SGHTA and CDR2 is FQGNSA in the germline V gene. The junction had 5 bases not matched to a gene; V was cut back by 6 bases and J by 7 bases. The CDR3 loop reads CASRQGVEEQYF. The CDR3, as DNA: TGTGCCAGCAGACAGGGGGTGGAGGAGCAGTACTTC.

The chain joins TRBV19 to TRBJ2-2; TRBD1 might be the D (7 bases). The V end lost 5 bases, the J end lost 4 bases, and 11 bases lay between the germline ends. Germline V gene sequence: CDR1 LNHDA, CDR2 SQIVND (reference sequence). The CDR3 covers 14 residues. CDR3 amino acids: CASSSGGGTGELFF. The CDR3 DNA reads as TGTGCCAGTAGTTCAGGGGGAGGCACCGGGGAGCTGTTTTTT.

This clone came up once. V gene TRBV1 combines with J gene TRBJ2-2; the D segment call TRBD2 is taken from the table without a DNA check. TRBV1 is given as a pseudogene. The CDR3 extends over 20 amino acids. In DNA form, the CDR3 reads TGCACCAGCAGCCAAGATAGGGAGCGGGGGCCCCAACCGAACACCGGGGAGCTGTTTTTT. This translates into CTSSQDRERGPQPNTGELFF.

By sample fraction, this clone is medium-sized. The chain has TRBV6-2 or TRBV6-3 and TRBJ1-2; D is possibly TRBD1 (5 bases). Per the germline V gene, CDR1 is MNHEY and CDR2 is SVGEGT. V lost 2 bases to trimming and J lost 7 bases, with 14 bases between them. The CDR3 runs to 14 residues. In DNA, the CDR3 is TGTGCCAGCAGTTACGGAGGGGTTGGCGGTGGCTACACCTTC. It is translated as CASSYGGVGGGYTF.

The rearrangement joins TRBV4-2 to TRBJ1-5, with D uncertain. Germline-derived CDR1 and CDR2 are LGHNA and YNFKEQ. V shed 1 base and J shed 0 bases, with 13 bases lying between them. The CDR3 sequence is 17 residues long. CDR3 bases: TGTGCCAGCAGCCAAGGTGGATCGGGGAATAGCAATCAGCCCCAGCATTTT. The encoded protein is CASSQGGSGNSNQPQHF.

The chain recombines TRBV30 with TRBJ2-6; D is uncertain. Germline V gene sequence: CDR1 GTSNPN, CDR2 SVGIG (reference sequence). The ends were cut back, 0 bases at V and 2 bases at J, with 11 bases in the middle. The CDR3 has 16 amino acids. The CDR3 loop reads CAWSVGPRAGANVLTF. The CDR3 bases are TGTGCCTGGAGTGTAGGCCCCCGGGCTGGGGCCAACGTCCTGACTTTC. The whole variable domain, filled in from reference TRBV30 and TRBJ2-6, reads SQTIHQWPATLVQPVGSPLSLECTVEGTSNPNLYWYRQAAGRGLQLLFYSVGIGQISSEVPQNLSASRPQDRQFILSSKKLLLSDSGFYLCAWSVGPRAGANVLTFGAGSRLTVL.

The chain carries TRBV9 and TRBJ2-4; 11 bases agree with TRBD1. The CDR3 is 16 residues long. Germline V gives CDR1 SGDLS, CDR2 YYNGEE. The V and J ends lost 3 bases and 3 bases, in that order; junction bases with no gene match: 5. CDR3 sequence reads: CASSAGTGGNKNIQYF. Written as DNA, the CDR3 is TGTGCCAGCAGCGCTGGGACAGGGGGTAACAAAAACATTCAGTACTTC.

The gene calls are TRBV3-1 (or the pseudogene TRBV3-2) and TRBJ2-7; 10 bases map to TRBD2. The CDR3 runs 18 residues. With V trimmed by 2 bases and J by 0 bases, 10 bases remained unmatched. Germline CDR1 reads LGHDT; CDR2 reads YNNKEL (reference sequence). The CDR3 reads CASSQSSSGGLISYEQYF. The CDR3 DNA reads as TGTGCCAGCAGCCAAAGTTCTAGCGGGGGTCTGATCTCCTACGAGCAGTACTTC.

The rearrangement links TRBV2 to TRBJ1-2, with D perhaps matching TRBD1 (5 bases). The CDR3 spans 14 residues. CDR1 is SNHLY, CDR2 FYNNEI, per germline. The V gene lost 3 bases and the J gene lost 4 bases, with 12 bases spanning the gap. CDR3 loop: CASSDKGLGYGYTF. The DNA for the CDR3 is TGTGCCAGCAGTGATAAGGGACTTGGCTATGGCTACACCTTC.

This chain uses TRBV28 with TRBJ2-5; 10 bases align to TRBD2. This CDR3 contains 15 residues. Per germline, CDR1 MDHEN and CDR2 SYDVKM. V gave up 3 bases and J gave up 4 bases; unmatched junction bases: 5. The CDR3 here is CASSFPSGGGETQYF. DNA of the CDR3: TGTGCCAGCAGTTTCCCAAGCGGGGGGGGAGAGACCCAGTACTTC.

This chain joins TRBV19 and TRBJ1-2; D not certain. The CDR3 loop spans 12 amino acids. V dropped 5 bases and J dropped 8 bases, with 12 bases sitting between them. Germline CDR1 LNHDA, CDR2 SQIVND (reference sequence). The CDR3 sequence is CASSDPPRGYTF. DNA for the CDR3: TGTGCCAGTAGTGACCCCCCTAGGGGCTACACCTTC.

J is TRBJ1-4 and V is TRBV29-1, with 7 bases identical to TRBD1. V trimming: 5 bases; J trimming: 5 bases; junction bases outside the gene matches: 8. CDR1 and CDR2 (germline): SQVTM, ANQGSEA. The CDR3 has 14 residues. CDR3 sequence: CSVRDSTRNEKLFF. For the CDR3, the DNA is TGCAGCGTTAGGGACAGCACCAGGAATGAAAAACTGTTTTTT.

This chain joins TRBV3-1 (or the pseudogene TRBV3-2) and TRBJ2-3; TRBD2 aligns across 11 bases. CDR3 length: 15 residues. The junction had 9 bases not matched to a gene; V was cut back by 7 bases and J by 6 bases. CDR1 and CDR2 from the germline V gene are LGHDT and YNNKEL (reference sequence). This CDR3 is CASTMVAGGLDTQYF. CDR3 nucleotide sequence: TGTGCCAGCACGATGGTAGCGGGGGGGTTGGATACGCAGTATTTT.

The chain couples TRBV5-1 to TRBJ2-2; the match to TRBD1 covers 7 bases. The CDR3 totals 14 residues. The V gene end was trimmed by 3 bases and the J gene end by 6 bases; junction bases not matched to a gene: 5. Germline loops: CDR1 SGHRS, CDR2 YFSETQ. The CDR3 DNA reads TGCGCCAGCAGCTCACAGGGGATATCCGGGGAGCTGTTTTTT. It specifies CASSSQGISGELFF.

The chain employs TRBV5-1 and TRBJ2-2, with a tentative D call TRBD2 (5 bases). CDR1 and CDR2 from the germline V gene are SGHRS and YFSETQ. This CDR3 is built from 15 residues. V was pared by 1 base and J by 4 bases, with 11 bases between. This CDR3 is CASSLRGLGTGELFF. The DNA for the CDR3 is TGCGCCAGCAGCTTGCGCGGGCTGGGCACCGGGGAGCTGTTTTTT.

V is TRBV6-4 and J is TRBJ2-7, with TRBD1 matching over 9 bases. With V trimmed by 10 bases and J by 3 bases, 10 bases remained unmatched. The CDR3 length is 14 residues. Per germline, CDR1 MRHNA and CDR2 SNTAGT. The CDR3 here is CATRTGGAGYEQYF. The CDR3 DNA reads as TGTGCCACCAGAACAGGGGGCGCGGGCTACGAGCAGTACTTC.

The chain combines TRBV7-8 with TRBJ2-7; 7 nucleotides line up with TRBD1. The junction had 2 bases not matched to a gene; V was cut back by 3 bases and J by 0 bases. Germline loops: CDR1 SGHVS, CDR2 FQNEAQ. The CDR3 length is 14 residues. DNA for the CDR3: TGTGCCAGCAGCTTGACAGGGAGCTCCTACGAGCAGTACTTC. It codes for CASSLTGSSYEQYF.

The genes are TRBV30 and TRBJ2-7; 11 nucleotides match TRBD2. CDR3 length equals 14 residues. Unmatched junction bases numbered 2, after V lost 4 bases and J lost 0 bases. Germline V lookup: CDR1 GTSNPN, CDR2 SVGIG (reference sequence). DNA of the CDR3: TGTGCCTGGACCGGGACTAGCGGCTCCTACGAGCAGTACTTC. This translates into CAWTGTSGSYEQYF.

The chain couples TRBV5-5 to TRBJ2-1, with D uncertain. CDR3 length equals 11 residues. CDR1 is SGHKS and CDR2 is YYEKEE in the germline V gene (reference sequence). Trimming cost V 5 bases and J 9 bases, with 9 bases left between them. CDR3 in amino acids: CASREVREQFF. DNA of the CDR3: TGTGCCAGCAGAGAGGTACGTGAGCAGTTCTTC. Drawing the rest from reference TRBV5-5 and TRBJ2-1, the complete variable domain is DAGVTQSPTHLIKTRGQQVTLRCSPISGHKSVSWYQQVLGQGPQFIFQYYEKEERGRGNFPDRFSARQFPNYSSELNVNALLLGDSALYLCASREVREQFFGPGTRLTVL.

The rearrangement links TRBV27 to TRBJ1-1; D perhaps matches TRBD1 (5 bases). V lost 4 bases and J lost 1, with 7 bases in between. From germline, CDR1 is MNHEY and CDR2 SMNVEV (reference sequence). The CDR3 loop spans 13 amino acids. CDR3 loop: CASSWGGNTEAFF. In DNA, the CDR3 is TGTGCCAGCAGTTGGGGGGGGAACACTGAAGCTTTCTTT.

As DNA, the CDR3 is TGCGCCAGCAGCTTATATGAGGGGGCCCAAGAGACCCAGTACTTC. Translated, it gives CASSLYEGAQETQYF. The chain links TRBV5-1 to TRBJ2-5; 7 positions agree with TRBD1. V trimming: 2 bases; J trimming: 1 base; junction bases outside the gene matches: 5. The CDR3 extends over 15 amino acids. Germline CDR1 is SGHRS and CDR2 is YFSETQ.

The chain has TRBV5-5 and TRBJ2-3; TRBD1 aligns across 7 bases. V shed 4 bases, J shed 2 bases, and the junction held 4 bases outside the gene matches. This CDR3 comprises 14 residues. The germline CDR1 and CDR2 sequences are SGHKS and YYEKEE (reference sequence). CDR3 amino acids: CASSPGTDTDTQYF. CDR3 coding DNA: TGTGCCAGCAGCCCCGGGACAGACACAGATACGCAGTATTTT. Full variable domain (outside the CDR3, taken from reference TRBV5-5 and TRBJ2-3): DAGVTQSPTHLIKTRGQQVTLRCSPISGHKSVSWYQQVLGQGPQFIFQYYEKEERGRGNFPDRFSARQFPNYSSELNVNALLLGDSALYLCASSPGTDTDTQYFGPGTRLTVL.